This record covers a single T cell receptor beta chain. Its antigen is currently unknown. Trimming took 0 bases from V and 8 from J, leaving 19 bases between them. Germline CDR1 reads LGHNA; CDR2 reads YSLEER. The CDR3 sequence is 17 residues long. This record belongs to a study of cytomegalovirus exposure and HLA in healthy donors. The PCR contained 60 Vbeta and 13 Jbeta primers. Some clones are missing from TCRdb's copy, which holds only in-frame ones; the method was immunoSEQ multiplex PCR. This sample has about 130,000 clones, with approximately 86% found just once. The study, taken as a whole, reports: In a later analysis, DRB1 alleles had the most associated TCRs; HLA-C alleles the fewest.

The specimen was PBMCs. The receptor comes from a boy younger than 18 in good health and CMV-seronegative. This sequence joins TRBV4-3 and TRBJ1-4, with a possible D match to TRBD1 (5 bases). The CDR3 region is CASSQDDRGRIGEKLFF. In DNA form, the CDR3 reads TGCGCCAGCAGCCAAGATGACCGGGGGAGAATAGGGGAAAAACTGTTTTTT.